Described below is a single T cell receptor (beta chain) sequence and its context. Its antigen is still unknown. Primed by a sample-barcoded 5' primer and a J-beta primer mix, a second PCR proceeded for roughly 6 to 12 cycles. From each sample, at least 2.5 million paired-end reads containing CDR3 were obtained. One entry per CDR3 protein, called by TCRdb with MiXCR from the 5' RACE reads. Here the sample spans 1.5 million to 2 million distinct CDR3 sequences, just under 50% being singletons. This specimen comes from a study of blood T cells in healthy people across ages. Regarding the study as a whole: Older individuals had lower TCR beta diversity per million T cells (the decline was roughly linear). The study found more naive CD4+ cells and higher diversity in long-lived than aged donors.

The TCR comes from a woman in her 40s in good health. The sequenced material came from blood.

In DNA, the CDR3 is TGCGCCAGCAGCTTGGTTGCTGGCGTATTAAACAATGAGCAGTTCTTC. Translation: CASSLVAGVLNNEQFF. The rearrangement links TRBV5-1 to TRBJ2-1; D is undetermined. V was cut by 0 bases and J by 5 bases, with 15 bases left in between. Germline-derived CDR1 and CDR2 are SGHRS and YFSETQ. The CDR3 has 16 residues.